Sequencing of this T cell receptor beta chain was carried out in a study of early T cells in non-severe SARS-CoV-2 infection. Whole-study context: Bulk RNA from unsorted whole blood was sequenced; chains were unpaired.

The CDR3 totals 13 residues. V lost 0 bases to trimming and J lost 3 bases, with 6 bases between them. CDR1 and CDR2 from the germline V gene are GTSNPN and SVGIG (reference sequence). Individual cDNA molecules received unique molecular identifiers during library preparation. Using its own MiXCR run on the 5' RACE reads, TCRdb lists one record per CDR3 protein. This sample yields 32,000 or so distinct CDR3 sequences, of which about 8.2% are seen a single time; 13% belongs to the top ten. The sequence was collected from an adult who was a healthcare worker with PCR-confirmed SARS-CoV-2 infection or an uninfected control (not recorded which). The V and J genes are TRBV30 and TRBJ1-5; D remains unclear. Sequenced sample: whole blood. The CDR3 loop is CAWSVRPNQPQHF. CDR3 bases: TGTGCCTGGAGTGTCCGGCCCAATCAGCCCCAGCATTTT.